This T cell receptor beta chain is from a study of OX40 agonist ivuxolimab in advanced cancers. At the level of the whole study: The costimulatory receptor OX40 (CD134) was targeted by ivuxolimab, a fully human IgG2 agonistic monoclonal antibody. Intravenous ivuxolimab was administered to patients every 2 weeks at six dose levels: 0.01, 0.1, 0.3, 1.5, 3 and 10 mg/kg. Among the roughly 52 dose-escalation patients, some 20 had hepatocellular carcinoma, roughly 15 melanoma, 9 renal cell carcinoma and 9 head and neck cancer. A male proportion of nearly 85% and a mean age of roughly 58 years, ranging from about 20 to 80, were recorded for the dose-escalation cohort. Patients were allowed to have had prior anti-PD-1, anti-PD-L1 or anti-CTLA-4 therapy, and more than 35% of the dose-escalation patients had been treated with checkpoint inhibitors. Partial responses occurred in three dose-escalation patients: two with cutaneous melanoma and one with hepatocellular carcinoma. Peripheral TCRbeta sequencing aimed to test whether ivuxolimab altered TCR sequence diversity and caused clonal T-cell expansion. The paper reports the monotherapy dose-escalation portion (N of about 51 patients) of the phase I ivuxolimab trial.

Genomic DNA was isolated from the sorted cells so that the TCRbeta CDR3 region could be sequenced. The immunoSEQ Assay was used to sequence the TCRbeta CDR3 regions. This immuneACCESS table, as held by TCRdb, lists in-frame sequences with V and J called but not all clones. Of the missing ones, under half trace to an unresolved V gene in checked studies; the others have no known cause. The sample has 68,000 or so clones on record, 65% to 90% of them singletons. About 1.5% of the sample lies in the top ten. The cysteine opens and the phenylalanine closes a CDR3 of 16 amino acids. Solely the CDR3 DNA is kept, with 48 bases framed from the first base. Trimming removed 5 bases from V and 0 bases from J; the gene matches leave 7 bases unexplained. Taken from the germline V gene (reference sequence), the CDR1 and CDR2 loops are LNHDA and SQIVND. Worth noting for this clone: This receptor's antigen is unknown. Base-call qualities are not available, and no considerably larger clone is one nucleotide away.

Patients with a history of autoimmune disease or receiving systemic immunosuppression were excluded from the trial. In every dose cohort, peripheral blood was drawn for TCR sequencing at baseline, cycle 4 day 1, and cycle 7 day 1. Samples came from an open-label, multicenter, first-in-human phase I dose-escalation trial of ivuxolimab. The trial enrolled adults with locally advanced or metastatic head and neck squamous cell, hepatocellular, melanoma or renal cell carcinoma. Before TCR sequencing, CD4+ T cells and CD8+ T cells were sorted from peripheral blood as separate populations. Points the paper makes about the study in general: In the 0.1-3.0 mg/kg groups, partial responders were among the patients with the lowest normalized peripheral clonal expansion, particularly in CD8+ T cells. The antigen specificity of the peripheral T cells that underwent clonal expansion was not determined. Low levels of normalized T-cell clonal expansion were also seen in some nonresponding patients. Clonal expansion of both CD4+ and CD8+ blood T cells was observed from baseline to week 6 at doses 0.1 to 3.0 mg/kg. After ivuxolimab, more expanded clones were found on average in CD8+ T cells than in CD4+ T cells.

The source material was CD4+ or CD8+ T cells sorted from blood, sampled in a trial of the OX40 agonist ivuxolimab. The receptor chain draws on TRBV19 and TRBJ1-1, and TRBD1 matches 9 of the central bases. This receptor was obtained from an adult with an advanced solid tumor such as melanoma, head and neck, liver or kidney cancer. The CDR3 has the sequence CASSVGTGKVNTEAFF. Here is the DNA: TGTGCCAGTAGTGTCGGGACAGGGAAGGTGAACACTGAAGCTTTCTTT. Reference TRBV19 and TRBJ1-1 genes cover what lies past the CDR3, so the full variable domain is DGGITQSPKYLFRKEGQNVTLSCEQNLNHDAMYWYRQDPGQGLRLIYYSQIVNDFQKGDIAEGYSVSREKKESFPLTVTSAQKNPTAFYLCASSVGTGKVNTEAFFGQGTRLTVV.